This record concerns one T cell receptor beta chain sequence. Its antigen remains undetermined. No base-level quality is on record; no much larger clone is a single base apart. The data were taken from a study of blood T cell repertoires in COVID-19 (dated by TCRdb to about 2020). Broadly, across the study: Samples covering the acute and convalescent phases of COVID-19 were provided by collaborators in the United States, Italy and Spain. Samples were obtained from the ongoing ImmuneRACE study (first 160 participants) and from 950 to 1,500 subjects provided by 6 global collaborators. HLA class I and class II types, where available, came from metadata supplied by the sample provider rather than from assay-based typing. The prospective study material was composed of cDNA or gDNA derived from T cells, B-cell-depleted T cells, or PBMCs. The repertoires were released in a freely available public database meant as a resource for research on the immune response to SARS-CoV-2. Subjects who had been exposed to COVID-19, were actively infected with it, or had recovered from it provided the deeply sampled blood TCRbeta repertoires that made up the dataset. Sample metadata almost always included a de-identified subject ID, COVID-19 status, age in years and sex.

The junction shows trimming of 0 bases on V and 9 bases on J, and the gene matches do not reach 16 bases of it. The CDR3 spans 18 residues, from the cysteine through the phenylalanine. Here the CDR3 DNA is all that survives: 54 bases in frame from base 1. The germline V gene gives CDR1 as SGHRS and CDR2 as YFSETQ. The immunoSEQ Assay, a bias-controlled multiplex PCR, was used to amplify TCRbeta CDR3 regions from genomic DNA. The paper's processing steps were these. The number of nucleated cells in each sample was estimated from the amplification of reference gene primers within the assay. To quantify the absolute abundance of each unique TCRbeta CDR3 rearrangement, sequence reads were collapsed and filtered. For each sample, productive Simpson clonality was calculated by taking the square root of Simpson's diversity index across productive rearrangements. As stored in TCRdb, this immuneACCESS dataset retains in-frame rearrangements with V and J assigned. A fraction of the clones does not appear; measured against another copy, unresolved V genes explain less than half of the discrepancy, and the remainder lacks a known reason. D and trimming come from the DNA, and the V and J calls and clone size come from that table. Across this sample there are around 310,000 clones, with 90% seen only once. Of the sample, under 1.1% falls within the top ten clones.

At one collaborating source in Seattle, patients were enrolled during active infection and were followed longitudinally through the course of disease. Each collaborating institution followed its own protocols to collect whole blood in K2EDTA tubes. For TCRbeta analysis, collaborators shipped samples as frozen whole blood, isolated PBMCs, or DNA extracted from either of those sample types. General conclusions and limits of the study: The amount of clinical and demographic metadata varied by source and participant and was provided uncurated.

The V gene is TRBV5-1 and the J gene is TRBJ2-1, with 9 bases aligning to TRBD1. This TCR derives from a woman aged 35 to 49 with COVID-19, enrolled during active disease. The material sequenced was peripheral blood. The CDR3 here reads CASSLATGQGTAAGEQFF. The DNA sequence is as follows: TGCGCCAGCAGCTTGGCCACGGGACAGGGAACGGCGGCGGGTGAGCAGTTCTTC.